The sequence of this T cell receptor (beta chain) was determined in a study of shared clonotypes between healthy human individuals. This CDR3 comprises 13 residues. The germline V gene encodes CDR1 SGHVS and CDR2 FQNEAQ. V shed 4 bases and J 1 base; nucleotides not matched to a gene: 1. Naive CD8 cells, CD45RO-negative and positively selected for CCR7, excluded terminally differentiated effector memory CD45RA+ cells. Only Caucasian adults living in Nashville, Tennessee served as donors. Study findings and constraints: All-four-donor shared clonotypes had higher generation probabilities than non-shared clonotypes did.

Repertoires were generated with immunoSEQ multiplex PCR, while TCRdb's copy carries only in-frame clones and drops some. The top ten hold roughly 1% of the sample, which has millions of clones, about 95% seen once. Comment on this clone: Its specificity is unknown.

Input material: naive CD8+ T cells sorted from blood. This TCR was sampled from a man younger than 35 in good health. V is TRBV7-8 and J is TRBJ2-7; TRBD1 matches at 7 bases. The CDR3 here is CASSYRGSYEQYF. The CDR3 DNA reads as TGTGCCAGCAGCTACAGGGGATCCTACGAGCAGTACTTC.